One sample yielded the 10 T cell receptor beta chains listed below, sequenced in a study of T-cell reconstitution after alpha-beta-depleted transplantation in children. Construction of the TCRbeta library involved unique molecular identifiers. Via MiXCR, TCRdb re-called the PCR reads, giving one row per CDR3 protein. Of some 190,000 distinct CDR3 sequences in the sample, 11% are singletons; the top ten hold about 12%. Sequenced here: PBMCs, sampled before TCRalphabeta/CD19-depleted stem cell transplant. The receptors were sampled from a boy younger than 10 with acute myeloid leukemia, due to receive a stem cell transplant.

There are many counts of this clonotype. The chain joins TRBV9 to TRBJ1-1; TRBD1 agrees at 11 bases. Trimming at V came to 4 bases and at J to 5 bases, leaving 4 bases not matched to a gene. The CDR3 spans 14 residues. In germline, CDR1 is SGDLS, CDR2 YYNGEE. In DNA form, the CDR3 reads TGTGCCAGCAGCACGGGACAGGGGGGGACTGAAGCTTTCTTT. Translating it yields CASSTGQGGTEAFF.

This chain joins TRBV11-2 and TRBJ2-5; D is uncertain. Germline values: CDR1 SGHAT, CDR2 FQNNGV. The V and J ends lost 7 bases and 3 bases respectively, with 21 bases between them. CDR3 size: 16 residues. Here the CDR3 reads CASTHVTGLGKETQYF. In DNA form, the CDR3 reads TGTGCCAGCACCCATGTCACCGGCTTGGGGAAAGAGACCCAGTACTTC. The full variable domain, completed using reference TRBV11-2 and TRBJ2-5, is EAGVAQSPRYKIIEKRQSVAFWCNPISGHATLYWYQQILGQGPKLLIQFQNNGVVDDSQLPKDRFSAERLKGVDSTLKIQPAKLEDSAVYLCASTHVTGLGKETQYFGPGTRLLVL.

This clonotype was recorded at least ten times. The chain employs TRBV15 and TRBJ2-3, with D perhaps matching TRBD1 (6 bases). V lost 0 bases to trimming and J lost 5 bases, with 12 bases between them. The CDR3 covers 15 residues. Germline CDR1 reads LNHNV; CDR2 reads YYDKDF (reference sequence). CDR3 in amino acids: CATSRDYPTGDTQYF. In nucleotides, the CDR3 is TGTGCCACCAGCAGAGATTACCCGACAGGAGATACGCAGTATTTT.

This clonotype was recorded many times. The CDR3 is CASGEITGGTEAFF. As DNA, the CDR3 is TGTGCCAGCGGAGAAATTACAGGGGGCACTGAAGCTTTCTTT. The rearrangement joins TRBV5-5 to TRBJ1-1, with 8 positions matching TRBD1. The CDR3 has 14 amino acids. Per the germline V gene, CDR1 is SGHKS and CDR2 is YYEKEE (reference sequence). J was trimmed by 4 bases and V by 7 bases; bases with no gene match: 9.

This clonotype appeared many times. This chain links TRBV20-1 with TRBJ2-1; 10 nucleotides agree with TRBD2. Trimming took 0 bases from V and 8 from J; bases not matched to a gene: 13. Per germline, CDR1 DFQATT and CDR2 SNEGSKA (reference sequence). The CDR3 is made up of 17 amino acids. This chain's CDR3 is CSARDSTPSGRGDEQFF. DNA for the CDR3: TGCAGTGCTAGAGACTCCACTCCTAGCGGGAGAGGCGATGAGCAGTTCTTC.

The table lists this clonotype with many counts. J is TRBJ2-7 and V is TRBV12-3 or TRBV12-4; D possibly uses TRBD1 or TRBD2 (5 bases each). Trimming shortened V by 4 bases and J by 9 bases, and 16 bases separated the two germline ends. This CDR3 region has 13 residues. The CDR3 coding sequence is TGTGCCAGCAGTTGGGGGTTTCCCTCCGGGCAGTACTTC. Translating gives CASSWGFPSGQYF.

Many counts were recorded for this clonotype. The junction and the germline gene differ at one end; a read error may be behind it. The rearrangement joins TRBV5-1 to TRBJ2-3, with D hard to call. This CDR3 region has 11 residues. Germline V gene data show CDR1 as SGHRS and CDR2 as YFSETQ. The DNA for the CDR3 is TGTGCCAGCAGCCTCACAGATACGCAGTATTTT. This translates into CASSLTDTQYF. Full variable domain (rest looked up from reference TRBV5-1 and TRBJ2-3): KAGVTQTPRYLIKTRGQQVTLSCSPISGHRSVSWYQQTPGQGLQFLFEYFSETQRNKGNFPGRFSGRQFSNSRSEMNVSTLELGDSALYLCASSLTDTQYFGPGTRLTVL.

The sample holds many counts of this clonotype. The chain carries TRBV7-7 and TRBJ2-3, with 8 nucleotides matching TRBD1. Germline trimming cut 5 bases from V and 4 bases from J; bases unmatched to any gene: 11. Germline CDR1 and CDR2: SSHAT and FNYEAQ (reference sequence). The CDR3 is made up of 16 amino acids. In DNA, the CDR3 is TGTGCCAGCAGCCCCGACTCCGGACAGGGTCCAGATACGCAGTATTTT. Protein sequence: CASSPDSGQGPDTQYF.

This clonotype was detected ten times or more. The junction does not match germline at one end; this may be a read error. The chain links TRBV7-9 to TRBJ1-2, with no clear D. This CDR3 has 12 residues. The germline V gene encodes CDR1 SEHNR and CDR2 FQNEAQ (reference sequence). CDR3 sequence: CASSLVTYGYTF. The CDR3 nucleotides are TGTGCCAGCAGTTTAGTTACCTATGGCTACACCTTC.

At least ten counts were recorded for this clonotype. This rearrangement joins TRBV20-1 to TRBJ2-5, with D possibly TRBD2 on 6 matching bases. Trimming left V 0 bases short and J 5 bases short, with 13 bases between. CDR1 and CDR2 (germline): DFQATT, SNEGSKA (reference sequence). The CDR3 totals 14 residues. CDR3: CSARDGGAEETQYF. DNA of the CDR3: TGCAGTGCTAGAGATGGCGGGGCGGAGGAGACCCAGTACTTC.